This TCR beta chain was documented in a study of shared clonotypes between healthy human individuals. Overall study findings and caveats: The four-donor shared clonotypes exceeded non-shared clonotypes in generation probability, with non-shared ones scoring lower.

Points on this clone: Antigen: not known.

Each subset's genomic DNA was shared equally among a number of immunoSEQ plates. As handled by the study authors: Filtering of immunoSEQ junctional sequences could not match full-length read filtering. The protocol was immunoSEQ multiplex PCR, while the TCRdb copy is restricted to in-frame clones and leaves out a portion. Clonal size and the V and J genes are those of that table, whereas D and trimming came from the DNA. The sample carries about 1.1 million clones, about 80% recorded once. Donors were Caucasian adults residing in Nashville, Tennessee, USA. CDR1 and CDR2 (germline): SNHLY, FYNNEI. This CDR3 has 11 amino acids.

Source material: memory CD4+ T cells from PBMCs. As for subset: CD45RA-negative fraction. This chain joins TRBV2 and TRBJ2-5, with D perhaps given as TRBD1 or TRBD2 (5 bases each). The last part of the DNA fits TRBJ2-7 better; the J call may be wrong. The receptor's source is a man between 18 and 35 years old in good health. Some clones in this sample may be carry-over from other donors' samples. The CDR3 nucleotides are TGTGCCAGCGCCCGGGGCCACGAGCAGTACTTC. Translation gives CASARGHEQYF.